The TCR beta chain described here comes from a study of Graves' ophthalmopathy and Graves' hyperthyroidism. This clonotype showed up many times. Its antigen is not identified. Findings and caveats of the study: Between ophthalmopathy and stable hyperthyroidism, a 13-signature model drew a separation with just over 85% sensitivity and over 80% specificity. Most thyroid clonotypes expanded beyond 0.001 frequency were also found in blood.

None of the included patients had other autoimmune diseases, uncontrolled infections, pregnancy or lactation, as these led to exclusion. PBMCs were obtained from roughly 9.5 ml of fresh peripheral blood. Amplification from RNA transcripts yielded the TCR beta CDR3 regions. RT-PCR with HTBI primers came first, then second-round multiplex PCR. MiXCR was run by TCRdb on the multiplex PCR reads, yielding one entry per CDR3 protein. This sample carries a few hundred thousand distinct CDR3 sequences, 17% of them seen once, and the ten largest clones take 2.4%. Germline V gives CDR1 DFQATT, CDR2 SNEGSKA (reference sequence). V lost 1 base and J lost 8, with 17 bases in between. The CDR3 length is 14 residues.

The TCR comes from an adult woman with stable Graves' hyperthyroidism. Sequenced sample: peripheral blood. The V and J genes are TRBV20-1 and TRBJ1-2, with D perhaps TRBD1 (6 bases). The CDR3 DNA is TGCAGTGCTAGAGCCACTGAAACAGGGCTGGGCTACACCTTC. This translates into CSARATETGLGYTF.